Presented here are 29 T cell receptor beta chains from one specimen sequenced in a study of cytomegalovirus exposure and HLA in healthy donors. PCR was performed using 60 Vbeta and 13 Jbeta primers. This table comes from immunoSEQ multiplex PCR, and its TCRdb copy is limited to in-frame clones, with some not included. There are under 90,000 clones in the sample, with just over 15% held by the top ten. Sequenced: PBMCs. These receptors were obtained from a man between 50 and 59 years old in good health and CMV-seropositive.

CDR3 sequence: CASSIGYRGLGGYTF. The CDR3 coding sequence is TGTGCCAGTAGTATAGGATACAGGGGGCTGGGTGGCTACACCTTC. The rearrangement uses TRBV19 and TRBJ1-2; 9 bases line up with TRBD1. The V gene end was trimmed by 1 base and the J gene end by 7 bases; junction bases not matched to a gene: 7. The CDR3 runs 15 residues. Germline CDR1 LNHDA, CDR2 SQIVND (reference sequence). The full variable domain, with the rest looked up from reference TRBV19 and TRBJ1-2, is DGGITQSPKYLFRKEGQNVTLSCEQNLNHDAMYWYRQDPGQGLRLIYYSQIVNDFQKGDIAEGYSVSREKKESFPLTVTSAQKNPTAFYLCASSIGYRGLGGYTFGSGTRLTVV.

The V call is TRBV9, the J call TRBJ2-1; D remains unclear. Trimming pared 0 bases from V and 4 bases from J, leaving 5 bases between. This CDR3 is 13 amino acids long. Germline CDR1 SGDLS, CDR2 YYNGEE. CDR3: CASSVELYNEQFF. The CDR3 nucleotides are TGTGCCAGCAGCGTAGAGCTGTACAATGAGCAGTTCTTC.

The chain links TRBV7-3 to TRBJ2-7; tentatively, D is TRBD2 (6 bases). V lost 1 base and J 6 bases, leaving 16 bases between the germline ends. The CDR3 is made up of 15 amino acids. Germline CDR1 SGHTA, CDR2 FQGTGA. In nucleotides, the CDR3 is TGTGCCAGCAGCTTAATGCTGGCGGGAACGGGCGAGCAGTACTTC. Translation gives CASSLMLAGTGEQYF.

The rearrangement links TRBV7-2 to TRBJ1-4; 9 nucleotides match TRBD1. V was pared by 6 bases and J by 8 bases, with 10 bases of the junction left unmatched. This CDR3 contains 15 residues. Looked up from germline, CDR1 is SGHTA and CDR2 is FQGNSA. The CDR3 nucleotides read TGTGCCAGCAGGACCCCCGGGACAGGGAGAGAAAAACTGTTTTTT. This codes for CASRTPGTGREKLFF.

The chain uses TRBV28 and TRBJ1-2; tentatively, D is TRBD1 (6 bases). Between the trimmed V and J ends, which lost 3 bases and 7 bases, there was a span of 12 bases. Germline V lookup: CDR1 MDHEN, CDR2 SYDVKM. CDR3 length: 13 residues. CDR3 residues: CASSFGQGFGYTF. In DNA form, the CDR3 reads TGTGCCAGCAGTTTTGGGCAGGGGTTTGGCTACACCTTC.

The chain employs TRBV9 and TRBJ2-3; possibly TRBD1 for D (6 bases). V dropped 3 bases and J dropped 3 bases, with 11 bases sitting between them. The CDR3 sequence is 14 residues long. Germline-derived CDR1 and CDR2 are SGDLS and YYNGEE. The CDR3 sequence is CASSGRGATDTQYF. The CDR3 DNA follows: TGTGCCAGCAGCGGCAGGGGCGCGACAGATACGCAGTATTTT.

The chain is built from TRBV7-2 and TRBJ2-2; 7 positions match TRBD2. CDR1 and CDR2 (germline): SGHTA, FQGNSA. CDR3 length: 14 amino acids. J gave up 6 bases and V 3 bases, and 4 bases lay outside the gene matches. CDR3: CASSFGAGSGELFF. The CDR3 DNA reads as TGTGCCAGCAGCTTCGGAGCGGGATCCGGGGAGCTGTTTTTT.

The V call is TRBV18, the J call TRBJ1-2; 8 nucleotides line up with TRBD1. Germline lookup yields CDR1 KGHSH and CDR2 LQKENI. The CDR3 contains 15 residues. V shed 5 bases, J shed 5 bases, and the junction held 10 bases outside the gene matches. CDR3 sequence reads: CASSFRGQGSYGYTF. The CDR3 DNA reads TGTGCCAGCTCATTCCGAGGACAGGGTTCATATGGCTACACCTTC.

This chain connects TRBV19 to TRBJ2-6; D not certain. V shed 7 bases and J shed 0 bases, with 10 bases lying between them. CDR1 and CDR2 from the germline V gene are LNHDA and SQIVND (reference sequence). The CDR3 is 15 amino acids. CDR3 DNA: TGTGCCAGTATCCCGAAACACTCTGGGGCCAACGTCCTGACTTTC. This encodes CASIPKHSGANVLTF. Variable domain in full (rest from reference TRBV19 and TRBJ2-6): DGGITQSPKYLFRKEGQNVTLSCEQNLNHDAMYWYRQDPGQGLRLIYYSQIVNDFQKGDIAEGYSVSREKKESFPLTVTSAQKNPTAFYLCASIPKHSGANVLTFGAGSRLTVL.

The chain links TRBV7-8 to TRBJ2-7; 8 bases line up with TRBD2. The CDR3 spans 14 residues. The V gene's germline CDR1 is SGHVS and CDR2 FQNEAQ. J lost 5 bases, V lost 5 bases, and 8 bases had no gene match. The CDR3 nucleotides read TGTGCCAGCAGCCTTACTAGCGGAAAGGACGAGCAGTACTTC. Amino acids: CASSLTSGKDEQYF.

J is TRBJ1-1 and V is TRBV18, with D perhaps matching TRBD1 (6 bases). Germline loops: CDR1 KGHSH, CDR2 LQKENI. V lost 2 bases, J lost 2 bases, and 12 bases lay in between. This CDR3 comprises 15 residues. CDR3 in amino acids: CASSPGRGPNTEAFF. The CDR3 DNA sequence: TGTGCCAGCTCACCAGGCAGGGGACCTAACACTGAAGCTTTCTTT.

The chain has TRBV15 and TRBJ1-4; 11 bases fit TRBD1. V lost 7 bases to trimming and J lost 8 bases; unmatched junction nucleotides: 12. The germline V gene encodes CDR1 LNHNV and CDR2 YYDKDF (reference sequence). CDR3 length: 16 amino acids. This CDR3 is CATNDGTGGFEEKLFF. Written as DNA, the CDR3 is TGTGCCACCAACGACGGGACAGGGGGATTTGAAGAAAAACTGTTTTTT.

The chain combines TRBV12-5 with TRBJ2-7; 8 bases align to TRBD2. The CDR3 runs to 14 residues. The ends lost 6 bases at V and 4 bases at J; junction bases unmatched: 8. Germline assignment: CDR1 LGHNT and CDR2 FRNRAP. The CDR3 is CASGPGLAEYEQYF. The CDR3 region has the DNA TGTGCTAGTGGCCCCGGACTAGCAGAGTACGAGCAGTACTTC.

CDR3: CASSLTQGANEQFF. The CDR3 DNA reads as TGTGCCAGCAGCTTGACACAGGGGGCGAATGAGCAGTTCTTC. This chain joins TRBV5-4 and TRBJ2-1; TRBD1 matches at 9 bases. Trimming took 1 base from V and 7 from J; bases not matched to a gene: 3. The CDR3 consists of 14 residues. The V gene's germline CDR1 is SGHNT and CDR2 YYREEE (reference sequence).

The chain combines TRBV2 with TRBJ1-5; TRBD1 is a possible D gene (5 bases). Between the trimmed V and J ends, which lost 6 bases and 5 bases, there was a span of 14 bases. This CDR3 spans 14 amino acids. The germline CDR1 and CDR2 sequences are SNHLY and FYNNEI. The CDR3 loop reads CASREQVSDQPQHF. In nucleotides, the CDR3 is TGTGCCAGCAGGGAACAGGTTAGTGATCAGCCCCAGCATTTT.

The rearrangement joins TRBV7-8 to TRBJ2-7; 9 bases map to TRBD2. Trimming removed 6 bases from V and 5 bases from J; junction bases left unmatched: 2. CDR1 is SGHVS, CDR2 FQNEAQ, per germline. CDR3 length: 12 residues. The CDR3 reads CASRGLANEQYF. Written as DNA, the CDR3 is TGTGCCAGCAGGGGACTAGCTAACGAGCAGTACTTC.

The chain carries TRBV4-2 and TRBJ2-7; 11 positions match TRBD1. Germline V lookup: CDR1 LGHNA, CDR2 YNFKEQ. J was trimmed by 3 bases and V by 3 bases; bases with no gene match: 4. The CDR3 has 15 amino acids. The CDR3 sequence: CASSQGGTGGYEQYF. The CDR3 nucleotides are TGTGCCAGCAGCCAGGGGGGGACAGGGGGCTACGAGCAGTACTTC.

V is TRBV7-8 and J is TRBJ2-7; D is perhaps TRBD2 (5 bases). Germline V gene data show CDR1 as SGHVS and CDR2 as FQNEAQ. Between the trimmed V and J ends, which lost 5 bases and 4 bases, there was a span of 21 bases. The CDR3 extends over 16 amino acids. CDR3 nucleotides: TGTGCCAGCAGCACCCTCAGCGGAAGCCTCTTTTACGAGCAGTACTTC. Amino acids: CASSTLSGSLFYEQYF.

The CDR3 region has the DNA TGTGCCAGCAGCTCCAGGGGGAGTGGTGTAGATACGCAGTATTTT. The encoded protein is CASSSRGSGVDTQYF. V and J are TRBV6-5 and TRBJ2-3, with 7 positions matching TRBD1. CDR1 is MNHEY and CDR2 is SVGAGI in the germline V gene. The CDR3 loop spans 15 amino acids. J lost 5 bases, V lost 6 bases, and 11 bases had no gene match.

This sequence joins TRBV14 and TRBJ1-6, with D possibly being TRBD1 (6 bases). The CDR3 length is 13 residues. Germline CDR1 and CDR2: SGHDN and FVKESK. The V end lost 4 bases, the J end lost 14 bases, and 15 bases lay between the germline ends. The CDR3 loop is CASSPGARWALHF. Here the CDR3 DNA reads TGTGCCAGCAGCCCAGGGGCCCGTTGGGCCCTCCACTTT.

The chain is built from TRBV4-2 and TRBJ1-1, with D hard to call. V was pared by 5 bases and J by 1 base, with 8 bases between. This CDR3 has 13 residues. Germline lookup yields CDR1 LGHNA and CDR2 YNFKEQ. The DNA of the CDR3 is TGTGCCAGCAGCTCGGGTCAGAACACTGAAGCTTTCTTT. Its protein is CASSSGQNTEAFF.

V is TRBV4-3 and J is TRBJ1-2; the D gene is possibly TRBD1 (5 bases). V lost 0 bases and J lost 4, with 12 bases in between. CDR1 and CDR2 (germline): LGHNA, YSLEER. The CDR3 runs 15 residues. The CDR3 bases are TGCGCCAGCAGCCAAGATCTAACACAGGTCTATGGCTACACCTTC. The encoded protein is CASSQDLTQVYGYTF.

The chain recombines TRBV30 with TRBJ2-2, with D unclear. The CDR3 consists of 12 residues. From germline, CDR1 is GTSNPN and CDR2 SVGIG (reference sequence). Trimming shortened V by 5 bases and J by 2 bases, and 6 bases separated the two germline ends. The CDR3 reads CAWRGNTGELFF. The CDR3 region has the DNA TGTGCCTGGCGCGGTAACACCGGGGAGCTGTTTTTT.

The CDR3 DNA is TGTGCCAGCAGTCGGACAGGGTATGGCTACACCTTC. It is translated as CASSRTGYGYTF. This chain links TRBV28 with TRBJ1-2; 8 bases match TRBD1. After removal of 5 bases from V and 5 bases from J, the junction contained 1 base not matched to a gene. This CDR3 has 12 residues. Germline V lookup: CDR1 MDHEN, CDR2 SYDVKM.

The chain recombines TRBV6-5 with TRBJ1-2, with D perhaps TRBD1 (5 bases). Trimming left V 2 bases short and J 4 bases short, with 14 bases between. The germline V gene has CDR1 MNHEY and CDR2 SVGAGI. The length of the CDR3 is 15 residues. As DNA, the CDR3 is TGTGCCAGCAGTTACGGGGTTGGCAGGGCCTATGGCTACACCTTC. Protein sequence: CASSYGVGRAYGYTF.

The gene calls are TRBV6-5 and TRBJ2-7; D might be TRBD1 (5 bases). With 7 bases removed from V and 4 bases from J, the gap between germline ends came to 17 bases. Per germline, CDR1 MNHEY and CDR2 SVGAGI. CDR3 length: 14 residues. The chain's CDR3 is CASNWGPSFYEQYV. CDR3 DNA sequence: TGTGCCAGCAACTGGGGCCCATCCTTTTACGAGCAGTACGTC.

J is TRBJ2-3 and V is TRBV9; no clear D gene. The V and J ends lost 3 bases and 1 base respectively, with 6 bases between them. Germline values: CDR1 SGDLS, CDR2 YYNGEE. This CDR3 contains 13 residues. The CDR3, as DNA: TGTGCCAGCAGCGGGAGTGGCACAGATACGCAGTATTTT. Protein sequence: CASSGSGTDTQYF.

J is TRBJ2-7 and V is TRBV11-2; no reliable D call. The CDR3 loop spans 14 amino acids. Germline lookup yields CDR1 SGHAT and CDR2 FQNNGV. V gave up 5 bases and J gave up 6 bases, with 17 bases separating them. CDR3 coding DNA: TGTGCCAGCAGCGCGGACCCGGGTTGGGGCGAGCAGTACGTC. Its protein product is CASSADPGWGEQYV.

This chain joins TRBV7-2 and TRBJ1-2, with D unclear. The CDR3 runs to 14 residues. Trimming pared 5 bases from V and 4 bases from J, leaving 14 bases between. Germline-derived CDR1 and CDR2 are SGHTA and FQGNSA. CDR3 region: CASSREALGYGYTF. As DNA, the CDR3 is TGTGCCAGCAGCCGTGAGGCGCTGGGCTATGGCTACACCTTC. Variable domain in full (rest from reference TRBV7-2 and TRBJ1-2): GAGVSQSPSNKVTEKGKDVELRCDPISGHTALYWYRQSLGQGLEFLIYFQGNSAPDKSGLPSDRFSAERTGGSVSTLTIQRTQQEDSAVYLCASSREALGYGYTFGSGTRLTVV.